Here is one T cell receptor (beta chain) with its context. With V trimmed by 5 bases and J by 3 bases, 6 bases remained unmatched. This CDR3 is built from 15 residues. Per germline, CDR1 MNHEY and CDR2 SVGAGI. In the authors' methods: Amplifying reference gene primers gave estimates of nucleated cell counts. The assay was immunoSEQ multiplex PCR, and TCRdb's table has in-frame clones only and misses some. V and J calls and clone size follow that table, whereas D and trimming were derived from the DNA. Of some 65,000 clones in the sample, 86% were seen once. This entry is derived from a study of blood T cell repertoires in COVID-19.

The chain joins TRBV6-5 to TRBJ2-7; TRBD1 aligns across 11 bases. This receptor was obtained from a man aged 40-55 years with COVID-19, enrolled during active disease. Material for sequencing was peripheral blood. This CDR3 is CASSKPGQGVYEQYF. In DNA form, the CDR3 reads TGTGCCAGCAGTAAACCGGGACAGGGGGTCTACGAGCAGTACTTC.